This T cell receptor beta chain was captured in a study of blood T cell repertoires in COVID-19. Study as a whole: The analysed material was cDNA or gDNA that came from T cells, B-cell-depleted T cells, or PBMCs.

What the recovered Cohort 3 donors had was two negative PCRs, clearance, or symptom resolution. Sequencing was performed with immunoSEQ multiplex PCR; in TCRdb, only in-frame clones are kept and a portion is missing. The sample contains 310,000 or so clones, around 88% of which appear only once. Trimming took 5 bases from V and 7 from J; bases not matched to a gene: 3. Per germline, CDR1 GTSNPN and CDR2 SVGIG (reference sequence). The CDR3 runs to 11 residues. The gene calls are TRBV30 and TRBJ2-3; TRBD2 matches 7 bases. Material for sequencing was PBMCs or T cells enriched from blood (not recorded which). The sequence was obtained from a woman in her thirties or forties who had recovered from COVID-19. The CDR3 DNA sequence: TGTGCCTGGGGGGACTATAATACGCAGTATTTT. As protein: CAWGDYNTQYF.